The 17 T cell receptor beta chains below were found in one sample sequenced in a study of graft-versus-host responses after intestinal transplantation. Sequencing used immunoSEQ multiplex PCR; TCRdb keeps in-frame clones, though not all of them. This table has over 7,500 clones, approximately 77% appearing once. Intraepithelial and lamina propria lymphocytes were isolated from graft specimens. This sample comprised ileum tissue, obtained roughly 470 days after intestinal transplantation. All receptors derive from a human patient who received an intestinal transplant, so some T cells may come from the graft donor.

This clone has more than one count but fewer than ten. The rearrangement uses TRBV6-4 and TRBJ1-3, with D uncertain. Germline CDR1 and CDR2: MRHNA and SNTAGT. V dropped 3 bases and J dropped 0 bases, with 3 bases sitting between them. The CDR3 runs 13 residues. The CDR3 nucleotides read TGTGCCAGCAGTGAAAGCTCTGGAAACACCATATATTTT. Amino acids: CASSESSGNTIYF.

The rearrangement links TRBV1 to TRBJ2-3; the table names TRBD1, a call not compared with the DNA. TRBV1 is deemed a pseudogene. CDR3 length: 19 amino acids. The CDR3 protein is CTSSQEGMWGQNYTDTQYF. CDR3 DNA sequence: TGCACCAGCAGCCAAGAAGGAATGTGGGGACAGAATTACACAGATACGCAGTATTTT.

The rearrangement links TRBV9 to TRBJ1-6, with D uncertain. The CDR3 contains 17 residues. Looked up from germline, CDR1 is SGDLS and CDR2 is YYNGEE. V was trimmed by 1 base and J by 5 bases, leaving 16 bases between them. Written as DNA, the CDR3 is TGTGCCAGCAGCGTATCCCCAACAGAGACCGATAATTCACCCCTCCACTTT. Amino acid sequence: CASSVSPTETDNSPLHF.

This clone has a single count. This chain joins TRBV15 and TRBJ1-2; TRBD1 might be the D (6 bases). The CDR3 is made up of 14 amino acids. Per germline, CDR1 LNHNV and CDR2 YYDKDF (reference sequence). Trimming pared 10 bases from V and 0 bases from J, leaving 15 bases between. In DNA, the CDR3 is TGTGCCATAACCGGGACACAGTCTAACTATGGCTACACCTTC. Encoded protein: CAITGTQSNYGYTF.

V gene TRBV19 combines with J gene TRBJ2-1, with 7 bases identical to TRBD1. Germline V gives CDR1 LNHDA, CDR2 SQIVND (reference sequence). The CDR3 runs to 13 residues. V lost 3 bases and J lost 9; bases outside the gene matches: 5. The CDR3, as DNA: TGTGCCAGTAGTATGGAAGGGGGCCTTGAGCAGTTCTTC. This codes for CASSMEGGLEQFF.

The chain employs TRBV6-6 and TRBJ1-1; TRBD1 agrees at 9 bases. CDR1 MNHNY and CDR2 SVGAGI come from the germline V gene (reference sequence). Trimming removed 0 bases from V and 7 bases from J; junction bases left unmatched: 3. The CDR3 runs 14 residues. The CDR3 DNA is TGTGCCAGCAGTTACTCGGGGACAGGGTATGAAGCTTTCTTT. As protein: CASSYSGTGYEAFF.

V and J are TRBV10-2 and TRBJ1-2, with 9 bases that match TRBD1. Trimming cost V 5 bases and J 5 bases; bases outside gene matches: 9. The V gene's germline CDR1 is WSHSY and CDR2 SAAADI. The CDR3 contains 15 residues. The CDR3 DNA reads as TGCGCCAGCAGTTATCCGGGACAGGGAGGTTATGGCTACACCTTC. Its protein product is CASSYPGQGGYGYTF.

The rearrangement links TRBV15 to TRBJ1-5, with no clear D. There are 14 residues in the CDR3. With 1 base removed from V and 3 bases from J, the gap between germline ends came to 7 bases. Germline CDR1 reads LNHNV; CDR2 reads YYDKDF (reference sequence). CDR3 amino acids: CATSRAHANQPQHF. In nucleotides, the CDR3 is TGTGCCACCAGCAGAGCCCATGCCAATCAGCCCCAGCATTTT.

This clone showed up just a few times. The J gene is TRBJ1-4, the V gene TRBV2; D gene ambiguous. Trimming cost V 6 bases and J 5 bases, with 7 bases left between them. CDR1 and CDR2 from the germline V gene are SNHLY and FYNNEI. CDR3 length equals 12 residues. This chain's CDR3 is CASSGRNEKLFF. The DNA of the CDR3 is TGTGCCAGCAGCGGGCGGAATGAAAAACTGTTTTTT.

The DNA for the CDR3 is TGCAGCGCGTCGGGACAGGTAACCTACAATGAGCAGTTCTTC. The encoded protein is CSASGQVTYNEQFF. The chain joins TRBV29-1 to TRBJ2-1, with 8 positions matching TRBD1. This CDR3 is built from 14 residues. Germline V CDR1 and CDR2: SQVTM, ANQGSEA. J was trimmed by 2 bases and V by 7 bases; bases with no gene match: 7.

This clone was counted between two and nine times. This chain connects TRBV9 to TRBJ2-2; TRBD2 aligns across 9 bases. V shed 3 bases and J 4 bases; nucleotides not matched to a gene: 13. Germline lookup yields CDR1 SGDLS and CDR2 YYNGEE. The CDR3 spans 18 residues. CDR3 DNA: TGTGCCAGCAGCGACGAAGAGGCGGGGGGGCCGCGCACCGGGGAGCTGTTTTTT. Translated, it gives CASSDEEAGGPRTGELFF.

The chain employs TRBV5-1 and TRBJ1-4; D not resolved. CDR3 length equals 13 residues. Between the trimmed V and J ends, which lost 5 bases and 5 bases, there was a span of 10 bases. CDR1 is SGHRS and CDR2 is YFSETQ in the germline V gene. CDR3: CASRAGPNEKLFF. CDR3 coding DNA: TGCGCCAGCAGGGCAGGCCCGAATGAAAAACTGTTTTTT.

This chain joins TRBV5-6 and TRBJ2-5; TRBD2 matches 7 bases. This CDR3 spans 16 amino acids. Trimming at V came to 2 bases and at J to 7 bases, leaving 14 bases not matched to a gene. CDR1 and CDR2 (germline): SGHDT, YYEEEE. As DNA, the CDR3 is TGTGCCAGCAGCTTTATCGCAGCGGGGCTAAGAGGGACCCAGTACTTC. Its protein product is CASSFIAAGLRGTQYF. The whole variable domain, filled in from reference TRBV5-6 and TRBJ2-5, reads DAGVTQSPTHLIKTRGQQVTLRCSPKSGHDTVSWYQQALGQGPQFIFQYYEEEERQRGNFPDRFSGHQFPNYSSELNVNALLLGDSALYLCASSFIAAGLRGTQYFGPGTRLLVL.

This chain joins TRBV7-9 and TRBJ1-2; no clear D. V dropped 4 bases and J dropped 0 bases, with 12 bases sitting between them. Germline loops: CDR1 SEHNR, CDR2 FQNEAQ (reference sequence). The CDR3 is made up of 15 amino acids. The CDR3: CASSSEGGANYGYTF. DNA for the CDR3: TGTGCCAGCAGCTCCGAAGGCGGAGCTAACTATGGCTACACCTTC.

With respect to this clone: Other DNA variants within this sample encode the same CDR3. DNA of the CDR3: TGTGCCAGCAGTTACACAGGGGGAACTGGAAACACCATATATTTT. It is translated as CASSYTGGTGNTIYF. The chain is built from TRBV6-5 and TRBJ1-3; 8 nucleotides line up with TRBD1. This CDR3 has 15 residues. V shed 2 bases and J 2 bases; nucleotides not matched to a gene: 2. Per germline, CDR1 MNHEY and CDR2 SVGAGI.

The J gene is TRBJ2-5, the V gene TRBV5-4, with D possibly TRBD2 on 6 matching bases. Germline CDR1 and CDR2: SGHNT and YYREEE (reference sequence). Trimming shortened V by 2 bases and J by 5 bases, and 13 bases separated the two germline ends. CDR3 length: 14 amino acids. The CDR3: CASSLGGVGETQYF. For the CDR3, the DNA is TGTGCCAGCAGCTTAGGAGGGGTAGGGGAGACCCAGTACTTC.

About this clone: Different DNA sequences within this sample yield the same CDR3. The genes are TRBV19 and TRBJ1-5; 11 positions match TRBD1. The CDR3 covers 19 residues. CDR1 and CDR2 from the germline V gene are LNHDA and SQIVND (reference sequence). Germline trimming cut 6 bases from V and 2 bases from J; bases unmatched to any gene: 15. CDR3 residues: CASRRGRDRGLVGNQPQHF. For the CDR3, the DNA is TGTGCCAGTAGGCGGGGGCGGGACAGGGGGTTGGTAGGCAATCAGCCCCAGCATTTT.